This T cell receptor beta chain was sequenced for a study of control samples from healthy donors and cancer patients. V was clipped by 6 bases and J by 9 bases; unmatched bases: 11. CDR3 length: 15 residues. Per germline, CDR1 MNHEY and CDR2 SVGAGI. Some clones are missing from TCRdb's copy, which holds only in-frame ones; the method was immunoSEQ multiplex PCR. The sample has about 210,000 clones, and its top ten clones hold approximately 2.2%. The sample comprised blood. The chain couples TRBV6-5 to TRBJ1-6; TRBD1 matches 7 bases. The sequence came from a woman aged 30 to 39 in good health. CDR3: CASRLAGGPGSPLHF. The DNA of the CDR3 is TGTGCCAGCAGGCTAGCAGGGGGTCCAGGTTCACCCCTCCACTTT.